In its sample, the clone carrying this T cell receptor beta chain was seen a few times. Antigen unknown. Data came from immunoSEQ multiplex PCR; TCRdb stores just in-frame clones and leaves some out. The repertoire includes 73,000 or so clones, 80% to 90% of them detected once, and more than 5% sits in the top ten. This record belongs to a study of T cell responses to AZD1222 COVID-19 vaccine. At the level of the study: Second doses were pooled across both intervals (about 4 or about 12 weeks).

Points from the study as a whole: The number of AZD1222 recipients seropositive at baseline was only five or six. Mostly white British, mostly female donors; authors suggested clonal diversity may be underestimated. The study sampled repertoires only after the peak T cell response.

The CDR3 has 13 amino acids. Per the germline V gene, CDR1 is SGDLS and CDR2 is YYNGEE. V dropped 0 bases and J dropped 4 bases, with 7 bases sitting between them. This chain links TRBV9 with TRBJ1-1; D gene unclear. The clonotype was recovered from an adult in good health. The sample in question was peripheral blood, obtained on day 0 of AZD1222 vaccination. The CDR3 sequence is CASSVDATTEAFF. CDR3 in DNA: TGTGCCAGCAGCGTAGATGCGACCACTGAAGCTTTCTTT.